These T cell receptor beta chains were read from a single sample in a study of cytomegalovirus exposure and HLA in healthy donors. The data were produced by immunoSEQ multiplex PCR, yet TCRdb's version contains in-frame clones alone and is incomplete. The sample shows around 45,000 clones, around 68% of them seen only once. Input material: PBMCs. The receptor source for this set is a man aged 25-45 years in good health and CMV-seronegative. Both conserved end residues are part of each CDR3. The size of a clone is reported for some rows only, either as once, few or many, or as a class for expanded clones.

v_call clone_size cdr3_aa
TRBV6-1 . CASSEFQGYYEQYF
TRBV5-4 . CASSLRGEGFDGYTF
TRBV30 . CAWIKNRGNTEAFF
TRBV9 . CASSVGQGGQPQHF
TRBV27 . CASTQTGGGLETNEKLFF
TRBV23-1 . CASSQSRTGSGANVLTF
TRBV6-5 few CASREGPTNTEAFF
TRBV6-1 . CASSEIRSTGELFF
TRBV21-1 few CASSMTSGRRWHTFYEQYF
TRBV6-5 few CASRMTGVGNQPQHF
TRBV9 . CASSVVSGQGANEQYF
TRBV6-4 . CASSDGVASYEQYF